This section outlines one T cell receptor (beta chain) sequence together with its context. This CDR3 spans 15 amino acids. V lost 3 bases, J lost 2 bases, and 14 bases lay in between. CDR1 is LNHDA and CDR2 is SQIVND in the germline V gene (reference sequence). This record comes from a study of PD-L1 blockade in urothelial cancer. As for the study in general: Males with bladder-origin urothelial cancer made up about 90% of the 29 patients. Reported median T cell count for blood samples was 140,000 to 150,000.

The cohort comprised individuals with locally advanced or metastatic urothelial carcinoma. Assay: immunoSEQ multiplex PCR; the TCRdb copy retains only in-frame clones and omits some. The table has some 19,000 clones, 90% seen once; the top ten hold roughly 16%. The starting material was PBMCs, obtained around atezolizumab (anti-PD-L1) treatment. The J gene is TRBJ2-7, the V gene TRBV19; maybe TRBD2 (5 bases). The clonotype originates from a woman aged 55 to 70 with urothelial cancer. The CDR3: CASSIYGGGTYEQYF. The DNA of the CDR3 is TGTGCCAGTAGTATCTACGGAGGAGGAACCTACGAGCAGTACTTC.